Each of the 10 T cell receptor beta chains below was sequenced from the same sample in a study of blood T cell repertoires in COVID-19. Sequencing used immunoSEQ multiplex PCR; TCRdb keeps in-frame clones, though not all of them. Among 120,000 or so clones listed, 65% to 85% were seen once. What was sequenced was peripheral blood. The receptors here all came from an older man with active or convalescent COVID-19.

This rearrangement joins TRBV10-1 to TRBJ1-1, with 8 bases identical to TRBD1. CDR3 length: 13 residues. V lost 9 bases, J lost 5 bases, and 8 bases stayed unmatched. In germline, CDR1 is WNHNN, CDR2 SYGVQD (reference sequence). The CDR3 reads CASPTGAGTEAFF. The CDR3 coding sequence is TGCGCCAGTCCGACAGGGGCGGGAACTGAAGCTTTCTTT.

CDR3 sequence: CASSYSNRGTEAFF. The CDR3 DNA sequence: TGTGCCAGCAGTTACTCGAATCGGGGAACTGAAGCTTTCTTT. The chain links TRBV6-6 to TRBJ1-1; unclear D gene. The CDR3 extends over 14 amino acids. V dropped 0 bases and J dropped 5 bases, with 10 bases sitting between them. Germline CDR1 is MNHNY and CDR2 is SVGAGI (reference sequence).

This chain joins TRBV21-1 and TRBJ1-1; the DNA was not compared with TRBD1, the D call given in the table. TRBV21-1 is a pseudogene segment. This CDR3 has 15 residues. The CDR3 reads CASSNRQGKNTEAFF. CDR3 DNA: TGTGCCAGCAGCAACAGACAGGGGAAGAACACTGAAGCTTTCTTT.

The chain links TRBV7-9 to TRBJ2-1, with D maybe TRBD2 (7 bases). The CDR3 has 15 amino acids. In germline, CDR1 is SEHNR, CDR2 FQNEAQ (reference sequence). Trimming removed 5 bases at V and 5 bases at J, with 16 bases between. This CDR3 reads CASSPWGGADNEQFF. CDR3 sequence (DNA): TGTGCCAGCAGCCCCTGGGGGGGGGCTGACAATGAGCAGTTCTTC.

The genes are TRBV9 and TRBJ2-3; 13 bases match TRBD2. V shed 4 bases and J 4 bases; nucleotides not matched to a gene: 6. Germline V gene data show CDR1 as SGDLS and CDR2 as YYNGEE. The CDR3 spans 16 residues. The CDR3 loop reads CASSLGLAGDADTQYF. The CDR3 DNA sequence: TGTGCCAGCAGCTTAGGACTAGCGGGGGACGCAGATACGCAGTATTTT.

V usage is TRBV5-1 and J usage is TRBJ2-6, with D possibly matching TRBD1 (5 bases). The CDR3 loop spans 15 amino acids. Trimming removed 2 bases from V and 2 bases from J, with 8 bases in between. Per the germline V gene, CDR1 is SGHRS and CDR2 is YFSETQ. This CDR3 is CASSFVGPGANVLTF. CDR3 coding DNA: TGCGCCAGCAGCTTCGTGGGGCCTGGGGCCAACGTCCTGACTTTC. The full variable domain, in which reference TRBV5-1 and TRBJ2-6 provide the parts outside the CDR3, is KAGVTQTPRYLIKTRGQQVTLSCSPISGHRSVSWYQQTPGQGLQFLFEYFSETQRNKGNFPGRFSGRQFSNSRSEMNVSTLELGDSALYLCASSFVGPGANVLTFGAGSRLTVL.

The chain joins TRBV10-3 to TRBJ1-2; possible D gene TRBD1, 5 bases. The CDR3 spans 13 residues. Trimming took off 7 bases at V and 3 bases at J, with 12 bases between the two ends. Per germline, CDR1 ENHRY and CDR2 SYGVKD. The CDR3 DNA follows: TGTGCCATCAATGGGGGAGGGGACTATGGCTACACCTTC. This gives the protein CAINGGGDYGYTF.

Only a few counts were recorded for this clone. The chain couples TRBV11-2 to TRBJ1-1; 10 bases agree with TRBD1. Germline CDR1 reads SGHAT; CDR2 reads FQNNGV. Losses at the gene ends were 4 bases for V and 10 bases for J; bases not matched to a gene: 12. The CDR3 consists of 15 residues. CDR3 sequence: CASSSRQGAFSIAFF. In DNA form, the CDR3 reads TGTGCCAGCAGCTCAAGACAGGGGGCGTTCTCAATAGCTTTCTTT.

This chain joins TRBV5-3 and TRBJ2-2, with 11 bases aligning to TRBD1. TRBV5-3 is noted as an ORF with a role that remains uncertain. The CDR3 is made up of 13 amino acids. The junction had 2 bases not matched to a gene; V was cut back by 7 bases and J by 6 bases. The CDR3 sequence is CARGQGASGELFF. The DNA for the CDR3 is TGTGCCAGAGGACAGGGGGCATCCGGGGAGCTGTTTTTT.

J is TRBJ2-3 and V is TRBV19, with D perhaps matching TRBD1 (6 bases). The CDR3 spans 16 residues. From germline, CDR1 is LNHDA and CDR2 SQIVND (reference sequence). The germline V and J ends were trimmed by 0 bases and 1 base, with 11 bases remaining between them. CDR3 sequence: CASSIEAGVGTDTQYF. The CDR3 DNA reads TGTGCCAGTAGTATAGAGGCAGGGGTGGGCACAGATACGCAGTATTTT.